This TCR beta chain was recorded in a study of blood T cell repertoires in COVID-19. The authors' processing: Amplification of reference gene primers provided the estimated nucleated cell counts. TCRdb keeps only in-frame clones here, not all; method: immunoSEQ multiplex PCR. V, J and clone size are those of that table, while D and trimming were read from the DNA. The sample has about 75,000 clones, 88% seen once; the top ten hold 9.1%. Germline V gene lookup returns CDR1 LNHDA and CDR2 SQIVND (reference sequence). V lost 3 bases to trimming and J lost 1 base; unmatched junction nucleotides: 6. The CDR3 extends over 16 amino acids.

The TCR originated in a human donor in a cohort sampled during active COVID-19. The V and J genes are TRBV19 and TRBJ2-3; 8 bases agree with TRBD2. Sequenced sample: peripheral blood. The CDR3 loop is CASSMGSGMGTDTQYF. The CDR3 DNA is TGTGCCAGTAGTATGGGTAGCGGGATGGGCACAGATACGCAGTATTTT. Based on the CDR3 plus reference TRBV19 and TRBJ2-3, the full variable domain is DGGITQSPKYLFRKEGQNVTLSCEQNLNHDAMYWYRQDPGQGLRLIYYSQIVNDFQKGDIAEGYSVSREKKESFPLTVTSAQKNPTAFYLCASSMGSGMGTDTQYFGPGTRLTVL.